The rows below give T cell receptor beta chains drawn from one sample of a study of Ad26.COV2.S vaccination and SARS-CoV-2 variants. Assay: immunoSEQ multiplex PCR; the TCRdb copy retains only in-frame clones and omits some. The sample has about 6,800 clones, roughly 84% seen once. Here the sequenced sample was peripheral blood, taken after recovery from COVID-19. The source is a human donor who had recovered from COVID-19. CDR3s include the opening cysteine and the closing phenylalanine or tryptophan. A D gene is named only where the DNA matches it firmly. Only some rows state a clone size, as once, few, many or a class for expanded clones.

few,TRBJ1-1,TRBV6-2/TRBV6-3,.,CASSSGRLGANTEAFF,TGTGCCAGCAGTTCGGGCCGCCTTGGGGCGAACACTGAAGCTTTCTTT
.,TRBJ2-7,TRBV21-1,.,CASTGTGVGEQYF,TGTGCCAGCACCGGGACAGGCGTGGGAGAGCAGTACTTC
.,TRBJ1-2,TRBV4-3,TRBD1,CASSQTRDRNFYGYTF,TGCGCCAGCAGCCAAACCCGGGACAGAAACTTCTATGGCTACACCTTC
once,TRBJ2-2,TRBV6-5,TRBD2,CASSSAGGPTGELFF,TGTGCCAGCAGTTCAGCGGGGGGGCCCACCGGGGAGCTGTTTTTT
.,TRBJ2-3,TRBV7-7,.,CASSLRGASDTQYF,TGTGCTAGCAGCTTAAGGGGAGCCTCAGATACGCAGTATTTT
.,TRBJ2-1,TRBV3-1/TRBV3-2,.,CASSQLDEQFF,TGTGCCAGCAGCCAACTAGATGAGCAGTTCTTC
.,TRBJ2-1,TRBV27,.,CASSLGISLRGNEQFF,TGTGCCAGCAGTTTAGGCATTTCGCTTAGGGGCAATGAGCAGTTCTTC
.,TRBJ1-1,TRBV6-2/TRBV6-3,.,CASTPSAGYTEAFF,TGTGCCAGCACCCCCAGCGCGGGGTACACTGAAGCTTTCTTT
.,TRBJ1-5,TRBV18,.,CASSPNSGGEPQHF,TGTGCCAGCTCACCAAACTCGGGGGGGGAGCCCCAGCATTTT
.,TRBJ1-5,TRBV7-2,.,CASSLGENQPQHF,TGTGCCAGCAGCTTGGGAGAGAATCAGCCCCAGCATTTT
.,TRBJ2-3,TRBV5-4,.,CASIEGASGGTDTQYF,TGTGCCAGCATCGAGGGGGCGAGCGGGGGCACAGATACGCAGTATTTT
.,TRBJ2-1,TRBV7-2,TRBD2,CASSLQRGSYNEQFF,TGTGCCAGCAGCTTACAGCGGGGCTCCTACAATGAGCAGTTCTTC
.,TRBJ2-2,TRBV13,.,CASSLGLGKRSGELFF,TGTGCCAGCAGCTTAGGCTTAGGGAAGCGATCCGGGGAGCTGTTTTTT
.,TRBJ2-5,TRBV14,TRBD2,CASSQERGIFIGTQYF,TGTGCCAGCAGCCAAGAGCGGGGGATTTTTATAGGAACCCAGTACTTC
few,TRBJ2-4,TRBV7-9,.,CASSLGTGPKPTNIQYF,TGTGCCAGCAGCTTGGGAACCGGACCAAAGCCCACAAACATTCAGTACTTC
.,TRBJ2-7,TRBV7-9,TRBD2,CASRFSGREGEQYF,TGTGCCAGCAGATTTAGCGGGAGGGAAGGTGAGCAGTACTTC
.,TRBJ2-7,TRBV21-1,.,CASSKGTHTYEQYF,TGTGCCAGCAGCAAAGGTACCCATACCTACGAGCAGTACTTC
.,TRBJ2-7,TRBV19,TRBD1,CASSKDRVAYEQYF,TGTGCCAGTAGTAAGGACAGGGTAGCCTACGAGCAGTACTTC
.,TRBJ1-4,TRBV6-5,.,CASSPRGFEKLFF,TGTGCCAGCAGCCCCCGGGGCTTTGAAAAACTGTTTTTT
.,TRBJ2-7,TRBV7-2,.,CASSLVSGDSSYEQYF,TGTGCCAGCAGCTTAGTGTCAGGGGATAGTTCCTACGAGCAGTACTTC
.,TRBJ2-1,TRBV5-1,.,CASSLASIAGEQFF,TGCGCCAGCAGCTTGGCCTCCATAGCTGGTGAGCAGTTCTTC
.,TRBJ1-5,TRBV18,TRBD1,CASSQGPGGAGNQPQHF,TGTGCCAGCTCACAAGGACCAGGGGGCGCCGGGAATCAGCCCCAGCATTTT
.,TRBJ1-4,TRBV21-1,.,CASSKGDGATNEKLFF,TGTGCCAGCAGCAAGGGGGACGGGGCAACTAATGAAAAACTGTTTTTT
.,TRBJ2-5,TRBV6-5,TRBD2,CASSLPSSGEETQYF,TGTGCCAGCAGTCTTCCCAGTAGCGGGGAAGAGACCCAGTACTTC
.,TRBJ2-5,TRBV5-1,TRBD1,CASSPTGGGETQYF,TGCGCCAGCAGCCCGACAGGGGGGGGAGAGACCCAGTACTTC
.,TRBJ2-3,TRBV11-3,.,CASSSSGHSTDTQYF,TGTGCCAGCAGCTCTTCGGGACACAGCACAGATACGCAGTATTTT
few,TRBJ2-1,TRBV18,.,CASSGSGYLPEQFF,TGTGCCAGCTCTGGGTCGGGGTATCTCCCTGAGCAGTTCTTC
.,TRBJ2-5,TRBV5-5,TRBD1,CASSLFGTVIQETQYF,TGTGCCAGCAGCTTGTTTGGGACAGTCATCCAAGAGACCCAGTACTTC
.,TRBJ2-3,TRBV19,TRBD1,CASSIKGARADTQYF,TGTGCCAGTAGTATTAAGGGGGCGAGAGCAGATACGCAGTATTTT
once,TRBJ1-1,TRBV18,.,CASSPEITNTEAFF,TGTGCCAGCTCACCCGAGATCACCAACACTGAAGCTTTCTTT
.,TRBJ2-2,TRBV4-3,.,CASSRGFSGELFF,TGCGCCAGCAGCCGGGGGTTTTCCGGGGAGCTGTTTTTT
.,TRBJ2-5,TRBV15,TRBD2,CATSRDPPRAGGEQETQYF,TGTGCCACCAGCAGAGATCCGCCCCGAGCGGGGGGCGAACAAGAGACCCAGTACTTC
.,TRBJ2-2,TRBV5-8,.,CASSVGLYPGELFF,TGTGCCAGCAGCGTGGGACTCTATCCCGGGGAGCTGTTTTTT
.,TRBJ1-1,TRBV7-8,TRBD1,CASSLIRQGSTEAFF,TGTGCCAGCAGCCTCATTCGACAGGGCAGCACTGAAGCTTTCTTT
.,TRBJ2-2,TRBV25-1,TRBD2,CASARLAGTGTTTGELFF,TGTGCCAGCGCGAGGCTCGCTGGGACCGGGACTACCACCGGGGAGCTGTTTTTT
once,TRBJ1-2,TRBV27,TRBD1,CASMVYGTGGGYGYTF,TGTGCCAGCATGGTTTACGGGACAGGGGGAGGCTATGGCTACACCTTC
.,TRBJ2-3,TRBV10-3,.,CAISLGVSTDTQYF,TGTGCCATCAGCCTAGGGGTAAGCACAGATACGCAGTATTTT
.,TRBJ2-4,TRBV2,.,CASSERGENIQYF,TGTGCCAGCAGTGAGCGGGGAGAAAACATTCAGTACTTC
.,TRBJ2-5,TRBV10-2,.,CASSENDGETQYF,TGCGCCAGCAGTGAGAATGACGGGGAGACCCAGTACTTC
.,TRBJ1-4,TRBV5-8,TRBD1,CASSSSGTGDEKLFF,TGTGCCAGCAGCTCCTCCGGGACAGGGGATGAAAAACTGTTTTTT
.,TRBJ2-1,TRBV4-3,TRBD2,CASSQDNGGLADNEQFF,TGCGCCAGCAGCCAAGATAACGGAGGACTAGCCGACAATGAGCAGTTCTTC
.,TRBJ2-5,TRBV11-3,.,CAIPPGAEETQYF,TGTGCCATTCCACCCGGTGCAGAAGAGACCCAGTACTTC
.,TRBJ1-2,TRBV5-7,.,CASSLGGSFYGYTF,TGTGCCAGCAGCTTGGGGGGGAGCTTCTATGGCTACACCTTC
.,TRBJ2-4,TRBV30,.,CAWSKTVLAKNIQYF,TGTGCCTGGAGTAAGACAGTTCTAGCCAAAAACATTCAGTACTTC
.,TRBJ2-1,TRBV6-2/TRBV6-3,TRBD2,CASSYQAAGGPNEQFF,TGTGCCAGCAGTTACCAAGCGGCGGGAGGGCCGAATGAGCAGTTCTTC
.,TRBJ1-2,TRBV15,.,CATSRAGTRSNYGYTF,TGTGCCACCAGCAGAGCAGGGACACGGTCTAACTATGGCTACACCTTC
.,TRBJ2-3,TRBV10-1,TRBD2,CASSEHRDYLRDTQYF,TGCGCCAGCAGTGAGCACCGGGACTACCTTAGAGATACGCAGTATTTT
.,TRBJ2-7,TRBV6-2/TRBV6-3,TRBD2,CASSSLAGISYEQYF,TGTGCCAGCAGTTCACTAGCGGGGATTTCCTACGAGCAGTACTTC
.,TRBJ2-2,TRBV5-1,.,CASSLKRPLLRTGELFF,TGCGCCAGCAGCTTAAAGAGACCACTCCTCAGGACCGGGGAGCTGTTTTTT
few,TRBJ1-5,TRBV7-9,TRBD1,CASSLTGVNQPQHF,TGTGCCAGCTCCCTAACAGGGGTTAATCAGCCCCAGCATTTT
once,TRBJ1-1,TRBV5-1,TRBD1,CASSPTYRGETEAFF,TGCGCCAGCAGCCCGACTTACAGGGGCGAAACTGAAGCTTTCTTT
.,TRBJ2-7,TRBV18,TRBD1,CASSPPGQGSYEQYF,TGTGCCAGCTCACCGCCGGGACAGGGATCCTACGAGCAGTACTTC
.,TRBJ1-1,TRBV2,.,CASSADSASNEAFF,TGTGCCAGCAGTGCAGACAGTGCCAGCAATGAAGCTTTCTTT
.,TRBJ2-1,TRBV28,.,CASSNGQLAYNEQFF,TGTGCCAGCAGCAACGGACAGCTTGCCTACAATGAGCAGTTCTTC
.,TRBJ2-2,TRBV24-1,TRBD1,CATTTGGWSNTGELFF,TGTGCCACCACCACAGGGGGTTGGTCGAACACCGGGGAGCTGTTTTTT
.,TRBJ2-3,TRBV6-5,.,CASASGLSTDTQYF,TGTGCCAGCGCCTCGGGACTGAGCACAGATACGCAGTATTTT
.,TRBJ1-4,TRBV30,.,CAWRDGYNEKLFF,TGTGCCTGGAGAGACGGGTATAATGAAAAACTGTTTTTT